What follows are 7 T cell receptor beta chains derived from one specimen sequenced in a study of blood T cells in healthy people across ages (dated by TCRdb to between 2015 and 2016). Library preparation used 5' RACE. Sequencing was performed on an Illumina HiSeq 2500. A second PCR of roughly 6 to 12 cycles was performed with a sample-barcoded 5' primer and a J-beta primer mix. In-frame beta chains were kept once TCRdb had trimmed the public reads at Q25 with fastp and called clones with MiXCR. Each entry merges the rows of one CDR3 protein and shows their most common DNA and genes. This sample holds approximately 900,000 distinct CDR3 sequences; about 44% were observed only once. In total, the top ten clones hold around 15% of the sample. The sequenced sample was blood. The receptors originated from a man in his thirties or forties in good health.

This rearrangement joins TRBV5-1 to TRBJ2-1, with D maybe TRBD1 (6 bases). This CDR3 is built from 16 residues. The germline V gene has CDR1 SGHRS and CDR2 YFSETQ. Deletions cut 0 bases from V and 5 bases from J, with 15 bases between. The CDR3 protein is CASSLASQGPHNEQFF. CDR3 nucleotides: TGCGCCAGCAGCTTGGCCTCACAGGGTCCCCACAATGAGCAGTTCTTC.

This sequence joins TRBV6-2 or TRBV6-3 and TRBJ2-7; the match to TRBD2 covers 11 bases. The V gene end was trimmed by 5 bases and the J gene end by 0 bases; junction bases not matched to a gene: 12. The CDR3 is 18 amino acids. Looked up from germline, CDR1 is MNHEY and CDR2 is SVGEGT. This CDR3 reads CASSSRPGLAAYSYEQYF. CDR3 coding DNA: TGTGCCAGCAGTAGTCGACCGGGACTAGCGGCCTACTCCTACGAGCAGTACTTC.

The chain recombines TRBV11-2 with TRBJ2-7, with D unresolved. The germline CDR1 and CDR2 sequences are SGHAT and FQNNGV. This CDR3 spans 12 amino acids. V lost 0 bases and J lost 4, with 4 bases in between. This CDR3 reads CASSLDKYEQYF. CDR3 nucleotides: TGTGCCAGCAGCTTAGATAAGTACGAGCAGTACTTC.

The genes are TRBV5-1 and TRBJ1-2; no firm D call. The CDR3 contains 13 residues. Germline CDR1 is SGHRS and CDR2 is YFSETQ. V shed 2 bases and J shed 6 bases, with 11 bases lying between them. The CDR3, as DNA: TGCGCCAGCAGCTTCGGTTCATACGATGGCTACACCTTC. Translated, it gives CASSFGSYDGYTF.

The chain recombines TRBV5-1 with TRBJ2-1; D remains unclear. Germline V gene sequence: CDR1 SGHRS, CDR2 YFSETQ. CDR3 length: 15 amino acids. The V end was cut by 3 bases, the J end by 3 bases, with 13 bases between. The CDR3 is CASSYSVDGYNEQFF. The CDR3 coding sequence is TGCGCCAGCAGCTACAGTGTGGACGGCTACAATGAGCAGTTCTTC.

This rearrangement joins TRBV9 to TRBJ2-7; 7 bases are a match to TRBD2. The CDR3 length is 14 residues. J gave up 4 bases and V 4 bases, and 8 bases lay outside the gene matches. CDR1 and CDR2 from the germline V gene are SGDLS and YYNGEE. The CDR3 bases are TGTGCCAGCAGCATGAGCGGGGCCGGTTACGAGCAGTACTTC. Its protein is CASSMSGAGYEQYF.

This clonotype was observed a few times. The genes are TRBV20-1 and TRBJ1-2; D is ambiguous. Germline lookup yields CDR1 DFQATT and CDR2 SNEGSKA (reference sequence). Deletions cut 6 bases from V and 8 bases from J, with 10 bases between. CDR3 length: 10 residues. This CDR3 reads CSAPMEGYTF. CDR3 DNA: TGCAGTGCCCCCATGGAAGGCTACACCTTC.